The 6 T cell receptor beta chains presented below share a single source sample, sequenced in a study of hypomethylating agent response in myelodysplastic syndrome. TCRdb keeps only in-frame clones here, not all; method: immunoSEQ multiplex PCR. The sample yields about 3,600 clones, almost 85% seen once. The sequenced sample was bone marrow, obtained before or after starting hypomethylating agent treatment for myelodysplastic syndrome (not recorded which). The origin of the receptors is a human donor with myelodysplastic syndrome.

V is TRBV4-3 and J is TRBJ2-3, with D possibly TRBD2 on 5 matching bases. CDR1 and CDR2 from the germline V gene are LGHNA and YSLEER. V was clipped by 0 bases and J by 5 bases, with 9 bases between them. The CDR3 loop spans 14 amino acids. The CDR3 DNA sequence: TGCGCCAGCAGCCAAGAACTAGACCTAGATACGCAGTATTTT. Residues: CASSQELDLDTQYF.

The chain is built from TRBV15 and TRBJ2-7; D not certain. CDR3 length equals 13 residues. Germline CDR1 reads LNHNV; CDR2 reads YYDKDF (reference sequence). Trimming took off 4 bases at V and 6 bases at J, with 13 bases between the two ends. CDR3 amino acids: CATSTGIGLEQYF. CDR3 DNA sequence: TGTGCCACCAGCACTGGTATCGGGCTCGAGCAGTACTTC.

The gene calls are TRBV6-1 and TRBJ2-3, with 9 bases aligning to TRBD2. Per germline, CDR1 MNHNS and CDR2 SASEGT. The CDR3 is 15 amino acids. V was pared by 5 bases and J by 0 bases, with 3 bases of the junction left unmatched. The CDR3 loop reads CASSLTSGSTDTQYF. The CDR3 nucleotides read TGTGCCAGCAGTTTGACTAGCGGTAGCACAGATACGCAGTATTTT.

This chain joins TRBV11-2 and TRBJ2-2; 8 nucleotides line up with TRBD2. CDR1 is SGHAT and CDR2 is FQNNGV in the germline V gene. CDR3 size: 15 residues. V was pared by 3 bases and J by 4 bases, with 4 bases of the junction left unmatched. CDR3 in amino acids: CASSFSGISTGELFF. The CDR3 bases are TGTGCCAGCAGCTTTAGCGGGATAAGCACCGGGGAGCTGTTTTTT.

This chain connects TRBV25-1 to TRBJ1-2, with D possibly TRBD1 on 5 matching bases. The CDR3 consists of 12 residues. V lost 5 bases and J 4 bases, leaving 8 bases between the germline ends. Germline CDR1 is MGHDK and CDR2 is SYGVNS. The CDR3 nucleotides read TGTGCCAGCAGTCAGGGAATCTATGGCTACACCTTC. Translation: CASSQGIYGYTF.

The chain joins TRBV25-1 to TRBJ2-4; a weak D match, TRBD2 (5 bases). This CDR3 region has 15 residues. From germline, CDR1 is MGHDK and CDR2 SYGVNS. Trimming removed 3 bases at V and 2 bases at J, with 11 bases between. The CDR3 is CASSDSRDPKNIQYF. The CDR3 DNA sequence: TGTGCCAGCAGTGATAGCCGGGATCCCAAAAACATTCAGTACTTC.